This record concerns one T cell receptor (beta chain) sequence. Its antigen is not identified. The source of the sample is a study of beta chain features in type 1 diabetes. In the study overall: Healthy donors resembled patients in age, gender and cell yields. Across all samples, about 100,000,000 sorted cells were examined.

The CDR3 contains 16 residues. V was shortened by 4 bases and J by 4 bases, with 18 bases between the two germline ends. Per the germline V gene, CDR1 is SGHRS and CDR2 is YFSETQ. Findings and limits, study-wide: The naive, central memory and Treg TCRB repertoires looked more alike in patients than they did in healthy donors. In all four CD4+ subsets, TCRB CDR3 length was significantly, moderately reduced in type 1 diabetes.

Of the isolated RNA, all was reverse transcribed, and so the sequenced material was expressed TCRB transcripts. Libraries were prepared by immunoSEQ multiplex PCR; TCRdb keeps only in-frame clonotypes and omits some of them. In the table there are around 500,000 clones, 9.5% to 12% of which are singletons. Material for sequencing was naive CD4+ T cells from blood. The TCR sequence derives from a young woman in good health. The chain combines TRBV5-1 with TRBJ2-1; a weak D match, TRBD2 (6 bases). The CDR3 DNA is TGCGCCAGCAGCCCGGGAGAGCGGGCCTTATACAATGAGCAGTTCTTC. The encoded protein is CASSPGERALYNEQFF. Combining the CDR3 with reference TRBV5-1 and TRBJ2-1 gives the whole variable domain KAGVTQTPRYLIKTRGQQVTLSCSPISGHRSVSWYQQTPGQGLQFLFEYFSETQRNKGNFPGRFSGRQFSNSRSEMNVSTLELGDSALYLCASSPGERALYNEQFFGPGTRLTVL.